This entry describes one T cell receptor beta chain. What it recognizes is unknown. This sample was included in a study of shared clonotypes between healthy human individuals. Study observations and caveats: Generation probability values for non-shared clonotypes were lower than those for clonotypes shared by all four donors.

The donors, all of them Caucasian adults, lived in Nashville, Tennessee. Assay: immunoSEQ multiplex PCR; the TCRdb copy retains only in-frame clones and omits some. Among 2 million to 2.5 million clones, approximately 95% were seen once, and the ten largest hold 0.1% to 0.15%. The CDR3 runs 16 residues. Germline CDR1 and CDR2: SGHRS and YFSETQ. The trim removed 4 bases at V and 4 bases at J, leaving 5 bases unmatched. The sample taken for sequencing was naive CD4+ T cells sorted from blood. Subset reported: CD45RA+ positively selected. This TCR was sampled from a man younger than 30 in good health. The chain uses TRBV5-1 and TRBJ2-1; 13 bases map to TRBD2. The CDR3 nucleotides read TGCGCCAGCAGCGATGGGACTAGCGGGGCTTACAATGAGCAGTTCTTC. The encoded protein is CASSDGTSGAYNEQFF.